Listed here are 5 T cell receptor beta chains from one sample, sequenced in a study of preoperative IRX-2 immunotherapy in early breast cancer (dated by TCRdb to the late 2010s). Libraries came from the immunoSEQ multiplex PCR assay. In its TCRdb copy, this immuneACCESS table keeps in-frame sequences only and misses some clones. Where compared with another copy, unresolved V genes explain less than half of these, and the others have no known cause. The sample yields more than 20,000 clones; roughly 74% were counted once. The ten largest clones capture approximately 2.2% of the sample. Explained via the paper, the treatment or condition label denotes: preoperative locoregional IRX-2 cytokine immunotherapy. The source material was lymph node tissue, sampled before IRX-2 immunotherapy. These TCRs come from a human donor with breast cancer.

The chain recombines TRBV6-8 with TRBJ1-5; D may be TRBD1 (5 bases). Trimming cost V 6 bases and J 5 bases, with 11 bases left between them. The CDR3 length is 13 residues. Germline values: CDR1 MNHGY, CDR2 SAAAGT. In DNA, the CDR3 is TGTGCCAGCAGGGGGCGCGAGGATCAGCCCCAGCATTTT. Translating gives CASRGREDQPQHF.

The V gene is TRBV19, the J gene TRBJ1-2; 8 nucleotides agree with TRBD1. Trimming took 9 bases from V and 4 from J; bases not matched to a gene: 1. This CDR3 is built from 11 residues. CDR1 and CDR2 from the germline V gene are LNHDA and SQIVND (reference sequence). The CDR3 DNA is TGTGCCAGCGGGACAGGCTATGGCTACACCTTC. It translates to CASGTGYGYTF.

The J gene is TRBJ2-3, the V gene TRBV7-7; D is unclear. This CDR3 is 15 amino acids long. V was clipped by 2 bases and J by 2 bases, with 11 bases between them. Per germline, CDR1 SSHAT and CDR2 FNYEAQ (reference sequence). Written as DNA, the CDR3 is TGTGCCAGCAGCTTAAAAGGGATCCTCACAGATACGCAGTATTTT. Amino acids: CASSLKGILTDTQYF.

To note about this clone: A junction end diverges from the germline sequence, so it may reflect a read error. The chain links TRBV6-8 to TRBJ2-2; the match to TRBD1 covers 10 bases. The CDR3 covers 17 residues. Germline-derived CDR1 and CDR2 are MNHGY and SAAAGT. As DNA, the CDR3 is TGTGCCATCAGTAAGGGGCGGGACAGGGGAAATGACGGGGAGCTGTTTTTT. Protein: CAISKGRDRGNDGELFF.

The chain combines TRBV19 with TRBJ1-1; 10 bases agree with TRBD1. CDR1 and CDR2 from the germline V gene are LNHDA and SQIVND (reference sequence). The length of the CDR3 is 17 residues. With V trimmed by 3 bases and J by 3 bases, 10 bases remained unmatched. CDR3 coding DNA: TGTGCCAGTAGTATGGACAGGGGGAAAGTTAGGGACACTGAAGCTTTCTTT. Translated: CASSMDRGKVRDTEAFF. The whole variable domain, filled in from reference TRBV19 and TRBJ1-1, reads DGGITQSPKYLFRKEGQNVTLSCEQNLNHDAMYWYRQDPGQGLRLIYYSQIVNDFQKGDIAEGYSVSREKKESFPLTVTSAQKNPTAFYLCASSMDRGKVRDTEAFFGQGTRLTVV.